Sequencing of this T cell receptor (beta chain) was carried out in a study of shared clonotypes between healthy human individuals. This CDR3 region has 14 residues. Trimming stripped 2 bases from V and 2 bases from J, with 13 bases between. The germline CDR1 and CDR2 sequences are GTSNPN and SVGIG (reference sequence). Sequenced by immunoSEQ multiplex PCR; TCRdb stores in-frame clones only, minus some. Here the sample spans about 2,500,000 clones, roughly 92% being singletons. Sequencing was done on a sample of naive CD4+ T cells sorted from blood. Specified subset: CD45RA+ positively selected. The receptor's source is a man aged 18 to 35 in good health. The V gene is TRBV30, the J gene TRBJ2-7; D not resolved. The CDR3 loop reads CAWSRWLPTYEQYF. DNA for the CDR3: TGTGCCTGGAGTCGGTGGCTCCCCACCTACGAGCAGTACTTC.